This record covers a single T cell receptor (beta chain). Its antigen is still unknown. The CDR3 spans 14 residues. V lost 4 bases and J lost 5, with 11 bases in between. Per germline, CDR1 PRHDT and CDR2 FYEKMQ (reference sequence). Over 18 months, lack of ophthalmopathy progression marked Graves' hyperthyroidism as stable. This sample was included in a study of T cells in Graves' hyperthyroidism and ophthalmopathy. The study's findings and limits: Classification by a 13 V-J model distinguished ophthalmopathy from stable hyperthyroidism. Clonotypes that were expanded in thyroid above 0.001 mostly appeared in blood too.

The investigators amplified TCR beta CDR3 regions from RNA transcripts. The primer set for the first-round RT-PCR of the TCR CDR3 was HTBI. TCRdb fed the multiplex PCR reads into MiXCR, producing one record per CDR3 protein. The table shows approximately 560,000 distinct CDR3 sequences, with 40% to 55% occurring only once. The sequenced sample was peripheral blood or thyroid tissue (not recorded which). The rearrangement joins TRBV13 to TRBJ1-4; TRBD1 might be the D (5 bases). The TCR was taken from a woman aged 18-30 years with Graves' hyperthyroidism. CDR3 nucleotide sequence: TGTGCCAGCAGCTACCGGGGCAGCAATGAAAAACTGTTTTTT. As protein: CASSYRGSNEKLFF.